The clone carrying this TCR beta chain was seen at least ten times. Its antigen remains unidentified. TCRdb re-called the multiplex PCR reads through MiXCR, storing one row per CDR3 protein. The sample records 20,000 to 30,000 distinct CDR3 sequences, under 30% being singletons. The entry originates in a study of breast tumors, draining lymph nodes, adjacent tissues. Study observations and caveats: Tumor repertoires ranked between lymph nodes and nontumor tissue in diversity, with V and J gene preferences. Most tumor T cells seemingly derive from lymph node, then expand in tumor.

Sequencing was done on a sample of breast tumor tissue. The source of this sequence is a female donor with breast cancer. Some clones in this sample may be carry-over from other donors' samples.

The CDR3 here is CASSSTGLVYNEQFF. The CDR3 region has the DNA TGCGCCAGCAGCAGCACAGGGTTGGTCTACAATGAGCAGTTCTTC. The chain has TRBV5-1 and TRBJ2-1; D might be TRBD1 (6 bases). The germline CDR1 and CDR2 sequences are SGHRS and YFSETQ. V was clipped by 4 bases and J by 3 bases, with 14 bases between them. CDR3 length: 15 amino acids.